A single T cell receptor beta chain is shown here with its context. These data originate in a study of patients and donors after allogeneic stem cell transplantation. Between the trimmed V and J ends, which lost 5 bases and 3 bases, there was a span of 20 bases. The CDR3 spans 16 residues. Germline V gene lookup returns CDR1 MNHEY and CDR2 SMNVEV (reference sequence). TCRdb analysed the RT-PCR reads with MiXCR anew, one entry per CDR3 protein. The sample shows some 880,000 distinct CDR3 sequences, approximately 18% of them seen only once. The chain carries TRBV27 and TRBJ2-7; possible D gene TRBD2, 5 bases. This receptor was obtained from a human donor who was either an allogeneic HSCT recipient or a stem cell or donor lymphocyte infusion donor (not recorded which). It is not recorded whose cells these are; they may come from a transplant donor. The sequencing sample was made of blood, either unsorted or a sorted T cell fraction (not recorded which). DNA for the CDR3: TGTGCCAGCAGTCCCCGCCCCGGGGTTTCAGTCTACGAGCAGTACTTC. Translation gives CASSPRPGVSVYEQYF.